The clone carrying this TCR beta chain has a handful of counts. RNA transcripts served as template for amplifying TCR beta CDR3 sequences. The workflow started with a first-round RT-PCR run with HTBI primers and then moved on to a second-round multiplex PCR. One entry per CDR3 protein results from TCRdb running MiXCR on the multiplex PCR reads. Found here are around 520,000 distinct CDR3 sequences, about 40% of them singletons; the top ten hold approximately 4.1%. The data were taken from a study of Graves' ophthalmopathy and Graves' hyperthyroidism. The clonotype originates from an adult man with Graves' hyperthyroidism. Sequenced material: peripheral blood or thyroid tissue (not recorded which).

The CDR3: CASSTIGSGQHTEAFF. In nucleotides, the CDR3 is TGTGCCAGTAGTACTATCGGGTCCGGGCAGCACACTGAAGCTTTCTTT. J is TRBJ1-1 and V is TRBV19; the D is unclear. V gave up 4 bases and J gave up 3 bases, with 18 bases separating them. This CDR3 has 16 amino acids. Germline CDR1 LNHDA, CDR2 SQIVND (reference sequence).